These 9 T cell receptor beta chains share one sample of origin, sequenced in a study of human CD8 memory T cell subsets. TPEX cells, early memory CD8+ T cells with exhausted-like traits, were CCR7+ PD-1+ TIGIT+. Researchers made TCR beta libraries via UMI-labeled 5' RACE. TCRdb reanalyzed the 5' RACE reads and collapses them to one entry per CDR3 protein, without DNA. The table lists about 8,800 distinct CDR3 sequences, with 15% in the top ten. Sequencing used CD8+ T cells from PBMCs. The receptors come from a human donor in good health.

Frequency places this clonotype as medium-sized. The gene calls are TRBV7-6 and TRBJ1-1; the TRBD1 assignment by TCRdb is unverifiable without DNA. CDR1 is SGHVS, CDR2 FNYEAQ, per germline. This CDR3 spans 13 amino acids. CDR3 residues: CASSRDPNTEAFF.

CDR3 sequence: CASSLLTGGQETQYF. This sequence joins TRBV7-3 and TRBJ2-5; the D gene TCRdb calls, TRBD1, cannot be checked with no DNA. Looked up from germline, CDR1 is SGHTA and CDR2 is FQGTGA. The CDR3 spans 15 residues. The variable domain in full, completed from reference TRBV7-3 and TRBJ2-5, reads GAGVSQTPSNKVTEKGKYVELRCDPISGHTALYWYRQSLGQGPEFLIYFQGTGAADDSGLPNDRFFAVRPEGSVSTLKIQRTERGDSAVYLCASSLLTGGQETQYFGPGTRLLVL.

The chain uses TRBV28 and TRBJ1-6; TCRdb lists TRBD1, though no DNA is available to test this call. This CDR3 has 19 residues. Germline V CDR1 and CDR2: MDHEN, SYDVKM. CDR3 residues: CASSPGPRQGLFYNSPLHF. The variable domain in full, with the rest retrieved from reference TRBV28 and TRBJ1-6, is DVKVTQSSRYLVKRTGEKVFLECVQDMDHENMFWYRQDPGLGLRLIYFSYDVKMKEKGDIPEGYSVSREKKERFSLILESASTNQTSMYLCASSPGPRQGLFYNSPLHFGNGTRLTVT.

The chain is built from TRBV18 and TRBJ2-5; no DNA is available, so the TRBD2 call from TCRdb remains unchecked. This CDR3 is 13 amino acids long. Germline CDR1 KGHSH, CDR2 LQKENI. The chain's CDR3 is CASSALPQETQYF.

This chain connects TRBV27 to TRBJ2-2; checking the TCRdb D call of TRBD1 is not possible without DNA. CDR3 length: 16 amino acids. Germline values: CDR1 MNHEY, CDR2 SMNVEV (reference sequence). The CDR3 sequence is CASSILVGKAVGELFF.

The V and J genes are TRBV7-9 and TRBJ2-5; TCRdb names TRBD2, which stays unverified in the absence of DNA. The CDR3 has 13 residues. Germline loops: CDR1 SEHNR, CDR2 FQNEAQ (reference sequence). CDR3 in amino acids: CASSDRGSATQYF.

The rearrangement joins TRBV21-1 to TRBJ1-3; TCRdb selects TRBD1, and the lack of DNA leaves this call unchecked. TRBV21-1 is a pseudogene locus. CDR3 size: 16 residues. CDR3: CASSRRDRNSGNTIYF.

V usage is TRBV6-2 or TRBV6-3 and J usage is TRBJ2-7; the D gene TCRdb calls, TRBD2, cannot be checked with no DNA. The CDR3 length is 16 residues. Per the germline V gene, CDR1 is MNHEY and CDR2 is SVGEGT. The CDR3 protein is CASSYVGGRAGYEQYF.

The chain joins TRBV20-1 to TRBJ1-2. Germline CDR1 DFQATT, CDR2 SNEGSKA (reference sequence). The CDR3 contains 13 residues. CDR3 residues: CSARQEGNYGYTF.